This TCR beta chain was recovered during a study of beta chain features in type 1 diabetes. Worth noting for this clone: Its antigen is still unknown.

What was sequenced were expressed TCRB transcripts, since all of the isolated RNA had been reverse transcribed. Clones were sequenced by immunoSEQ multiplex PCR, and TCRdb holds only the in-frame ones, with some missing. The repertoire holds hundreds of thousands of clones, with about an eighth as singletons. Per the germline V gene, CDR1 is SGHRS and CDR2 is YFSETQ. The V segment lost 1 base and the J segment 2 bases; nucleotides outside the gene matches: 2. This CDR3 region has 15 residues. Study observations and caveats: Moderate but significant shortening of TCRB CDR3s was recorded in all four CD4+ subsets from Type 1 diabetes patients.

Material: naive CD4+ T cells from blood. This TCR was sampled from a young man with type 1 diabetes. This chain joins TRBV5-1 and TRBJ2-1, with 8 bases that match TRBD1. The CDR3 DNA is TGCGCCAGCAGCTTGTCACAGGGGGCCTACAATGAGCAGTTCTTC. It encodes CASSLSQGAYNEQFF.